This T cell receptor (beta chain) was recorded in a study of T-cell memory formation after mild COVID-19. Regarding the study as a whole: Day 15 to 85 contracting clones showed balanced CD4/CD8; later expanders leaned CD4+. Those CD4+ clones that contracted were mainly in CM and EM (CD8+ ones in EMRA). The pre-infection memory compartment contained some responding clones, suggesting cross-reactive memory joined.

This clonotype appeared many times. What it recognizes is unknown. This CDR3 is 13 amino acids long. CDR1 and CDR2 (germline): SSHAT, FNYEAQ (reference sequence). The V gene lost 2 bases and the J gene lost 5 bases, with 7 bases spanning the gap. TCRdb redid the calling of the 5' RACE reads with MiXCR, one entry per CDR3 protein. The sample shows about 49,000 distinct CDR3 sequences, approximately 6.6% of them seen only once. The chain has TRBV7-7 and TRBJ2-1, with TRBD2 as a possible D gene (5 bases). The TCR was taken from a man aged 18 to 29 who had mild COVID-19 (a few samples of this study predate the infection). Cell type and time point are not known. Sequenced sample: PBMCs or a T cell subset sorted from them (not recorded which). The CDR3 reads CASSLNGDNEQFF. CDR3 nucleotide sequence: TGTGCCAGCAGCTTAAACGGGGACAATGAGCAGTTCTTC.